The clone carrying this T cell receptor beta chain turned up a few times. The antigen remains unidentified. This entry comes from a study of regulatory T cells in long-lasting Graves disease. Across the study: Persistent cases were those of Graves' disease that involved over 5 years of antithyroid drugs with positive TSH receptor antibodies. Study-wide findings and caveats: The study found persistent patients shared more public clonotypes (roughly 2,600) than new patients (just over 950). Persistent Graves' disease cases displayed lower TCR diversity than newly diagnosed ones.

Germline V gene sequence: CDR1 LGHDT, CDR2 YNNKEL (reference sequence). CDR3 length equals 14 residues. V was clipped by 1 base and J by 4 bases, with 10 bases between them. Stated time point: persistent/refractory GD, antithyroid drugs over 5 years with positive TRAb. With RNA extracted from PBMCs as input, the TCR library was made. Libraries of TCR beta came from iRepertoire HTBI primers plus Arm-PCR of CDR3 regions. One entry per CDR3 protein results from TCRdb running MiXCR on the multiplex PCR reads. Among approximately 400,000 distinct CDR3 sequences, about 23% were seen once, and the ten largest hold approximately 30%.

Source: peripheral blood mononuclear cells (PBMCs), taken when the disease was refractory, from a patient treated with antithyroid drugs. This clonotype was sampled from a woman aged 40 to 50 with Graves disease. This chain joins TRBV3-1 and TRBJ1-1; no clear D gene. The CDR3 DNA is TGTGCCAGCAGCCAAGGGAGGGTAGGCACTGAAGCTTTCTTT. Translating it yields CASSQGRVGTEAFF. Using reference TRBV3-1 and TRBJ1-1 for the parts outside the CDR3, the full variable domain is DTAVSQTPKYLVTQMGNDKSIKCEQNLGHDTMYWYKQDSKKFLKIMFSYNNKELIINETVPNRFSPKSPDKAHLNLHINSLELGDSAVYFCASSQGRVGTEAFFGQGTRLTVV.